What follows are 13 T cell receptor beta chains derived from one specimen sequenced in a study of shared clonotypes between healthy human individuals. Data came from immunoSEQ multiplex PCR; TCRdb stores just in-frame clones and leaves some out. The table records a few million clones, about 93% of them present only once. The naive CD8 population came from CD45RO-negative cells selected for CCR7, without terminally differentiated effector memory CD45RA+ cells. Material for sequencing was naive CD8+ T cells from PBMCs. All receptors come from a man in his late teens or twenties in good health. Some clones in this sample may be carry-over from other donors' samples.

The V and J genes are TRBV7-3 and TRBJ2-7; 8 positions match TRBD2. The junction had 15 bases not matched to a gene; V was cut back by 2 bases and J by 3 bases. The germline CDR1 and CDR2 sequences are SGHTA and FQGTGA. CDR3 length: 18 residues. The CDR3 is CASSLYGPETSGYYEQYF. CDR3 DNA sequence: TGTGCCAGCAGCTTATACGGCCCCGAAACTAGCGGATACTACGAGCAGTACTTC.

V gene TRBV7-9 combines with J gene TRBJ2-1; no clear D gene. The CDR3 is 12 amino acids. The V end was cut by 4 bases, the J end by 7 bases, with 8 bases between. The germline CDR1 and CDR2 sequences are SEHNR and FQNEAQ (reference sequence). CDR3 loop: CASSYPGNEQFF. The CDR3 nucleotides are TGTGCCAGCAGCTATCCTGGGAATGAGCAGTTCTTC.

The CDR3 sequence is CASSEGGFGTQYF. Written as DNA, the CDR3 is TGTGCCAGCAGTGAGGGGGGGTTCGGGACCCAGTACTTC. The chain uses TRBV25-1 and TRBJ2-5; 7 positions agree with TRBD2. Per germline, CDR1 MGHDK and CDR2 SYGVNS. Trimming cost V 3 bases and J 7 bases; bases outside gene matches: 5. The CDR3 loop spans 13 amino acids.

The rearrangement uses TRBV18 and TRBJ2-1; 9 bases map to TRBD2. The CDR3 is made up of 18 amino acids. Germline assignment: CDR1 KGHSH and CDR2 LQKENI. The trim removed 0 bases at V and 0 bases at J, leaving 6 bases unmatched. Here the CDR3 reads CASSPPTLAGISYNEQFF. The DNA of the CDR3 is TGTGCCAGCTCACCACCCACTCTAGCGGGGATCTCCTACAATGAGCAGTTCTTC.

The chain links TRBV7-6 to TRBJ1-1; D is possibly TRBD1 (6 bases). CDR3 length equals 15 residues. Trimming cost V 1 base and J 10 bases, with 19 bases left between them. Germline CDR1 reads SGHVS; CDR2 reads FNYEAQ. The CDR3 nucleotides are TGTGCCAGCAGCTTAGGAATGGGGGGCCCCCCAGGAGCTTTCTTT. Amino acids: CASSLGMGGPPGAFF.

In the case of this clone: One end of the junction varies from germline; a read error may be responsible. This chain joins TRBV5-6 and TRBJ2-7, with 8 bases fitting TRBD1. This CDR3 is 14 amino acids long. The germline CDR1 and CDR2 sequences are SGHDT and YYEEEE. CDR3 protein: CASSLGAGWGQVFF. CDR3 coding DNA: TGTGCCAGCAGCTTGGGGGCTGGGTGGGGACAGGTTTTCTTC.

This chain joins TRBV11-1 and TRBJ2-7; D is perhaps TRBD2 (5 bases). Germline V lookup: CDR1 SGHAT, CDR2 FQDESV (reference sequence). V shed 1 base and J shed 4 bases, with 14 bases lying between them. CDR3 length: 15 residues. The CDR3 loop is CASSLDFRGSYEQYF. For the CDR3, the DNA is TGTGCCAGCAGCTTAGATTTCCGGGGTAGTTACGAGCAGTACTTC.

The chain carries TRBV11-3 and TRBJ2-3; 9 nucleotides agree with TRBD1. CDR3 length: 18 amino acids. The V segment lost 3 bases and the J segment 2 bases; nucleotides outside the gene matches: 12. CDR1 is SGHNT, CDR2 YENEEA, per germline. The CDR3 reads CASSLGYLQGADTDTQYF. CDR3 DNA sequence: TGTGCCAGCAGCTTGGGCTATTTACAGGGGGCCGACACAGATACGCAGTATTTT.

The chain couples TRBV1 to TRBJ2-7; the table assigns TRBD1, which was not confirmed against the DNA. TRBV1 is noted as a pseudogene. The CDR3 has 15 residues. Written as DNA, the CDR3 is TGCACCAGCAGCCAAAGCAAGGACAGGGGGAACGAGCAGTACTTC. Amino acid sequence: CTSSQSKDRGNEQYF.

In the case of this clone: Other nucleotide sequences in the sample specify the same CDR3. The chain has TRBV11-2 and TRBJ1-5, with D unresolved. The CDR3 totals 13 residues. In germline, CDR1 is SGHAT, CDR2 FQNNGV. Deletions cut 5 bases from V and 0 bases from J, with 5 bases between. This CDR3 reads CASSLDSNQPQHF. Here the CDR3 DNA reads TGTGCCAGCAGCCTCGATAGCAATCAGCCCCAGCATTTT.

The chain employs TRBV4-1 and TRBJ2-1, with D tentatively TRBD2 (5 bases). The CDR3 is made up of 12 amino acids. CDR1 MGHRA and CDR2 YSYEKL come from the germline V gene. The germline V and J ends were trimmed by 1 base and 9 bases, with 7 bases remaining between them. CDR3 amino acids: CASSQARGEQFF. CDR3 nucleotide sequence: TGCGCCAGCAGCCAAGCTCGGGGTGAGCAGTTCTTC.

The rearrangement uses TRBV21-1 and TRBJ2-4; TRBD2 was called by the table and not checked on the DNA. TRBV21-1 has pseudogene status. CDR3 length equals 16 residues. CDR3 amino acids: CASSPTAGRSVGIQYF. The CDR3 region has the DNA TGTGCCAGCAGCCCGACGGCGGGCAGGTCCGTCGGCATTCAGTACTTC.

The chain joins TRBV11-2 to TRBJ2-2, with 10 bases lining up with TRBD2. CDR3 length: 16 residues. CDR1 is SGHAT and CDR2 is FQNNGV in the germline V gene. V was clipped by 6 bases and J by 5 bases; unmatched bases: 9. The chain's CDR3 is CASSPSGRSWTGELFF. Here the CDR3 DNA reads TGTGCCAGCAGTCCTAGCGGGAGAAGTTGGACCGGGGAGCTGTTTTTT. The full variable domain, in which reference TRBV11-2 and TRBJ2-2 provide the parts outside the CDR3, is EAGVAQSPRYKIIEKRQSVAFWCNPISGHATLYWYQQILGQGPKLLIQFQNNGVVDDSQLPKDRFSAERLKGVDSTLKIQPAKLEDSAVYLCASSPSGRSWTGELFFGEGSRLTVL.